This TCR beta chain was captured in a study of CXCR3-negative and CXCR3-positive naive CD8 T cells. Study results and caveats: Naive CXCR3-positive cells had TRB CDR3s more hydrophobic than those of CXCR3-negative naive cells. Most assays used freshly isolated PBMCs, as cryopreservation partially reduced CXCR3. Naive subsets had comparable surface CD5, so TRB CDR3 properties gauged TCR strength.

Comment on this clonotype: Its specificity is not known.

Phenotypically, naive CD8+ T cells corresponded to CD45RO-CCR7+CD27+CD95-. Germline V gene sequence: CDR1 SGHVS, CDR2 FNYEAQ. This CDR3 is 16 amino acids long. Libraries of TRB cDNA were made by 5' RACE and carried UMIs. TCRdb re-analyzed the 5' RACE reads; it lists each CDR3 protein once, without DNA. Its table lists tens of thousands of distinct CDR3 sequences. The receptor was isolated from a human donor in good health. Some clones in this sample may be carry-over from other donors' samples. The sample consisted of naive CXCR3- CD8+ T cells from blood. Subset described: CD45RO-CCR7+CD27+CD95- naive CD8+ T cells lacking CXCR3 (TNR3-). The chain links TRBV7-6 to TRBJ2-2; the TCRdb call, TRBD1, lacks DNA for checking. The CDR3 protein is CASSPGTGGYTGELFF.